This is a list of T cell receptor beta chains from one sample in a study of T-cell memory formation after mild COVID-19. From the 5' RACE reads, TCRdb called clonotypes with MiXCR, one entry per CDR3 protein. The sample consists of about 350,000 distinct CDR3 sequences, about 13% of them appearing once. Sequencing was done on a sample of PBMCs or a T cell subset sorted from them (not recorded which). All receptors come from a man between 18 and 29 years old who had mild COVID-19 (a few samples of this study predate the infection). Cell type and time point are not known. CDR3s include the opening cysteine and the closing phenylalanine or tryptophan. Each record gives: D gene, V gene, J gene, clone size, CDR3 protein, CDR3 DNA. A D gene is named only where the DNA matches it firmly. The size field is filled for only some rows; it gives once, few, many or a size class.

.,TRBV2,TRBJ2-3,.,CASSDWDGTDTQYF,TGTGCCAGCAGTGACTGGGACGGCACAGATACGCAGTATTTT
TRBD1,TRBV7-2,TRBJ2-3,.,CASSPGTALSTDTQYF,TGTGCCAGCAGCCCTGGGACAGCTCTGAGCACAGATACGCAGTATTTT
TRBD2,TRBV7-2,TRBJ2-2,few,CASSLRTSGGARTGELFF,TGTGCCAGCAGCTTACGGACTAGCGGGGGGGCGAGGACCGGGGAGCTGTTTTTT
.,TRBV9,TRBJ1-3,many,CASGLRNTIYF,TGTGCCAGCGGGTTGCGAAACACCATATATTTT
TRBD1,TRBV24-1,TRBJ2-1,.,CATSDPGTGGDEQFF,TGTGCCACCAGTGACCCCGGGACAGGGGGCGATGAGCAGTTCTTC
TRBD1,TRBV7-6,TRBJ2-5,few,CASSPNTGGQRGQETQYF,TGTGCCAGCAGCCCTAATACAGGGGGCCAGCGGGGTCAGGAGACCCAGTACTTC
TRBD2,TRBV6-5,TRBJ2-5,.,CASSIAGGPGRLQETQYF,TGTGCCAGCAGTATAGCGGGGGGGCCGGGGCGGCTCCAAGAGACCCAGTACTTC
.,TRBV20-1,TRBJ2-7,.,CSGQAEGTYEQYF,TGCAGTGGACAGGCTGAAGGCACCTACGAGCAGTACTTC
.,TRBV15,TRBJ1-6,few,CATSRAQGNSPLHF,TGTGCCACCAGCAGAGCTCAGGGGAATTCACCCCTCCACTTT
.,TRBV3-1,TRBJ2-4,.,CASSSSYRTIQYF,TGTGCCAGCAGCTCATCCTACCGAACCATTCAGTACTTC
.,TRBV14,TRBJ1-6,.,CASSQKGGGSPLHF,TGTGCCAGCAGCCAAAAGGGGGGGGGTTCACCCCTCCACTTT
.,TRBV7-9,TRBJ1-1,few,CASSQTGITEAFF,TGTGCCAGCAGCCAGACAGGTATCACTGAAGCTTTCTTT
.,TRBV7-2,TRBJ2-5,few,CASSLRLAGRETQYF,TGTGCCAGCAGCTTACGCCTAGCTGGTAGGGAGACCCAGTACTTC
.,TRBV4-1,TRBJ1-2,many,CASSQDQTVYGYTF,TGCGCCAGCAGCCAAGATCAGACAGTTTATGGCTACACCTTC
.,TRBV6-4,TRBJ2-3,.,CASSDSSRDTDTQYF,TGTGCCAGCAGTGACTCGAGTCGGGACACAGATACGCAGTATTTT
TRBD1,TRBV6-5,TRBJ1-5,.,CASSYSGTGELSQPQHF,TGTGCCAGCAGTTACTCCGGGACAGGGGAGTTGAGTCAGCCCCAGCATTTT
TRBD1,TRBV20-1,TRBJ1-2,few,CSARDIGTGTYGYTF,TGCAGTGCTAGAGATATAGGGACAGGGACCTATGGCTACACCTTC
.,TRBV28,TRBJ2-4,few,CASSLGQTRIQYF,TGTGCCAGCAGTTTAGGACAGACTAGAATTCAGTACTTC
.,TRBV5-1,TRBJ2-1,few,CASSSPGQRGNEQFF,TGCGCCAGCAGCTCGCCGGGACAGCGGGGCAATGAGCAGTTCTTC
.,TRBV16,TRBJ2-7,once,CASSQYRADEQYF,TGTGCCAGCAGCCAGTACAGGGCTGACGAGCAGTACTTC
TRBD2,TRBV4-3,TRBJ2-1,.,CASSQDRRTSGGGEQFF,TGCGCCAGCAGCCAAGATCGCAGGACTAGCGGGGGAGGTGAGCAGTTCTTC
.,TRBV20-1,TRBJ2-3,.,CSARWGGDTQYF,TGCAGTGCTAGATGGGGCGGGGATACGCAGTATTTT
TRBD1,TRBV20-1,TRBJ2-3,few,CSATGARGQGFSTDTQYF,TGCAGTGCCACAGGGGCTCGGGGACAGGGCTTTAGCACAGATACGCAGTATTTT
TRBD2,TRBV4-3,TRBJ2-1,.,CASSHAPGTSGGAWNEQFF,TGCGCCAGCAGCCACGCCCCCGGGACTAGCGGGGGGGCCTGGAATGAGCAGTTCTTC
.,TRBV6-5,TRBJ2-5,few,CASSSPNTVALQETQYF,TGTGCCAGCAGTTCCCCAAATACAGTGGCCCTACAAGAGACCCAGTACTTC
.,TRBV29-1,TRBJ2-2,few,CSAPVWGTRTGELFF,TGCAGCGCTCCGGTGTGGGGGACAAGGACCGGGGAGCTGTTTTTT
.,TRBV7-8,TRBJ2-3,once,CASSLALASTDTQYF,TGTGCCAGCAGCTTAGCGCTAGCGAGCACAGATACGCAGTATTTT
.,TRBV7-9,TRBJ1-2,few,CASGRSANYGYTF,TGTGCCAGCGGCCGGTCGGCTAACTATGGCTACACCTTC